A single sample is the source of the 15 T cell receptor beta chains below, sequenced in a study of CD8+ T cells in alopecia areata. Following RNA extraction, reverse transcription yielded cDNA that acted as the sequencing template. Here immunoSEQ multiplex PCR was the method, and the copy in TCRdb shows in-frame clones only, minus some. In the table there are 95,000 to 120,000 clones, approximately 59% of which are singletons. Sequenced sample: CD8+ T cells sorted from blood. The receptors originated from a human donor in good health.

J is TRBJ2-3 and V is TRBV4-1, with unresolved D. CDR3 length: 16 residues. Germline V gives CDR1 MGHRA, CDR2 YSYEKL. The V gene lost 4 bases and the J gene lost 2 bases, with 16 bases spanning the gap. This chain's CDR3 is CASSRIQWRDTDTQYF. The CDR3 DNA reads as TGCGCCAGCAGCCGAATACAGTGGAGAGACACAGATACGCAGTATTTT.

V and J are TRBV29-1 and TRBJ2-2; perhaps TRBD1 as D (5 bases). Trimming took 2 bases from V and 0 from J, leaving 7 bases between them. CDR3 length: 14 amino acids. Germline CDR1 and CDR2: SQVTM and ANQGSEA. The CDR3 nucleotides read TGCAGCGTTGAACTCAGGGCGAACACCGGGGAGCTGTTTTTT. It codes for CSVELRANTGELFF.

The chain joins TRBV7-3 to TRBJ2-1, with 9 bases identical to TRBD1. The CDR3 runs to 14 residues. CDR1 and CDR2 from the germline V gene are SGHTA and FQGTGA. The trim removed 5 bases at V and 8 bases at J, leaving 7 bases unmatched. The CDR3 here is CASSQDRGWDEQFF. The DNA for the CDR3 is TGTGCCAGCAGCCAAGACAGGGGGTGGGATGAGCAGTTCTTC.

The CDR3: CASSFGNSPLHF. The CDR3 DNA follows: TGTGCCAGCAGTTTCGGGAATTCACCCCTCCACTTT. The V and J genes are TRBV28 and TRBJ1-6, with D uncertain. CDR1 is MDHEN, CDR2 SYDVKM, per germline. Trimming removed 3 bases at V and 7 bases at J, with 4 bases between. The CDR3 length is 12 residues.

The chain combines TRBV5-6 with TRBJ1-5; 9 bases line up with TRBD1. CDR3 size: 15 residues. Germline trimming cut 0 bases from V and 6 bases from J; bases unmatched to any gene: 4. CDR1 SGHDT and CDR2 YYEEEE come from the germline V gene. The chain's CDR3 is CASSLGTGVTQPQHF. The DNA of the CDR3 is TGTGCCAGCAGCTTGGGGACAGGGGTCACTCAGCCCCAGCATTTT.

The chain joins TRBV14 to TRBJ1-1; D remains unclear. CDR3 length: 15 residues. Per the germline V gene, CDR1 is SGHDN and CDR2 is FVKESK. V lost 0 bases to trimming and J lost 3 bases, with 11 bases between them. The CDR3: CASSQDSTRHTEAFF. CDR3 sequence (DNA): TGTGCCAGCAGCCAAGATTCGACGCGTCACACTGAAGCTTTCTTT. The full variable domain, completed using reference TRBV14 and TRBJ1-1, is EAGVTQFPSHSVIEKGQTVTLRCDPISGHDNLYWYRRVMGKEIKFLLHFVKESKQDESGMPNNRFLAERTGGTYSTLKVQPAELEDSGVYFCASSQDSTRHTEAFFGQGTRLTVV.

This clone has more than one count but fewer than ten. The gene calls are TRBV5-6 and TRBJ1-2; D is perhaps TRBD1 (5 bases). The V end lost 6 bases, the J end lost 4 bases, and 16 bases lay between the germline ends. The CDR3 has 14 residues. Looked up from germline, CDR1 is SGHDT and CDR2 is YYEEEE. CDR3 loop: CASTLGTGTYGYTF. The CDR3 DNA reads as TGTGCCAGCACCCTTGGAACCGGGACCTATGGCTACACCTTC.

V and J are TRBV10-3 and TRBJ1-1; 7 bases are shared with TRBD1. The CDR3 has 13 amino acids. Trimming at V came to 2 bases and at J to 4 bases, leaving 1 base not matched to a gene. Germline V CDR1 and CDR2: ENHRY, SYGVKD. The CDR3 region is CAISEKGATEAFF. The DNA for the CDR3 is TGTGCCATCAGTGAGAAGGGGGCCACTGAAGCTTTCTTT.

The V call is TRBV9, the J call TRBJ2-3; TRBD1 aligns across 8 bases. The CDR3 has 16 amino acids. With 0 bases clipped from V and 4 bases from J, the junction kept 7 bases outside the gene matches. The germline V gene encodes CDR1 SGDLS and CDR2 YYNGEE. CDR3 residues: CASSVGQGMSPDTQYF. The CDR3 DNA reads TGTGCCAGCAGCGTAGGACAGGGGATGAGCCCAGATACGCAGTATTTT. The whole variable domain, filled in from reference TRBV9 and TRBJ2-3, reads DSGVTQTPKHLITATGQRVTLRCSPRSGDLSVYWYQQSLDQGLQFLIQYYNGEERAKGNILERFSAQQFPDLHSELNLSSLELGDSALYFCASSVGQGMSPDTQYFGPGTRLTVL.

The gene calls are TRBV6-5 and TRBJ2-2; no clear D. The germline gives CDR1 MNHEY, CDR2 SVGAGI. This CDR3 contains 12 residues. V dropped 5 bases and J dropped 4 bases, with 5 bases sitting between them. The CDR3 sequence is CASSISTGELFF. CDR3 bases: TGTGCCAGCAGTATTAGCACCGGGGAGCTGTTTTTT.

The chain couples TRBV5-6 to TRBJ1-2; 11 bases fit TRBD1. Germline V gene data show CDR1 as SGHDT and CDR2 as YYEEEE. The CDR3 runs 19 residues. Trimming took 4 bases from V and 4 from J; bases not matched to a gene: 18. The CDR3: CASSPPSGQGATARYGYTF. The CDR3 DNA follows: TGTGCCAGCAGCCCGCCATCAGGACAGGGGGCGACCGCTCGCTATGGCTACACCTTC.

The chain recombines TRBV4-3 with TRBJ1-5, with D uncertain. V lost 1 base and J lost 5, with 21 bases in between. Germline loops: CDR1 LGHNA, CDR2 YSLEER. CDR3 length equals 18 residues. The CDR3 nucleotides are TGCGCCAGCAGCCAAGCTTGGCCTGTTACGGAGACTTATCAGCCCCAGCATTTT. This gives the protein CASSQAWPVTETYQPQHF.

The rearrangement links TRBV7-6 to TRBJ2-6; D may match TRBD1 or TRBD2 (6 bases each). CDR1 is SGHVS and CDR2 is FNYEAQ in the germline V gene. The CDR3 loop spans 19 amino acids. Deletions cut 0 bases from V and 6 bases from J, with 21 bases between. The CDR3 nucleotides read TGTGCCAGCAGCTTAGCCGAACAGGGATTTGGCGGGGCGGCCAACGTCCTGACTTTC. Translation gives CASSLAEQGFGGAANVLTF.

The V call is TRBV5-1, the J call TRBJ2-7, with 8 bases lining up with TRBD1. The germline gives CDR1 SGHRS, CDR2 YFSETQ. The ends lost 6 bases at V and 4 bases at J; junction bases unmatched: 18. The CDR3 runs 17 residues. CDR3 DNA: TGCGCCAGCACCTCCCTGGAGGCCGGGACAGGCCTTTACGAGCAGTACTTC. Amino acid sequence: CASTSLEAGTGLYEQYF.

This clone was counted only a few times. The V call is TRBV21-1, the J call TRBJ1-5. TRBV21-1 is annotated as a pseudogene. The CDR3 covers 17 residues. The CDR3 is CASSPRIATLAHQPQHF. The CDR3 DNA is TGTGCCAGCAGTCCGAGAATAGCTACATTGGCTCATCAGCCCCAGCATTTT.